The 9 T cell receptor beta chains given below trace back to one sample, sequenced in a study of metastatic and nonmetastatic thyroid tumors. All patients were untreated before thyroid surgery. TCRdb re-called the PCR reads with MiXCR. The sample lists 35,000 to 45,000 clones; about 26% were seen once. Specimen: blood. All receptors derive from a male donor with papillary thyroid cancer or a benign thyroid nodule (not recorded which). Some clones in this sample may be carry-over from other donors' samples.

The gene calls are TRBV6-2 or TRBV6-3 and TRBJ2-5; D might be TRBD2 (5 bases). The ends were cut back, 0 bases at V and 2 bases at J, with 10 bases in the middle. CDR1 is MNHEY, CDR2 SVGEGT, per germline. CDR3 length: 15 amino acids. The CDR3 DNA sequence: TGTGCCAGCAGTTACTCTGCCAGCGGACAAGAGACCCAGTACTTC. This sequence encodes CASSYSASGQETQYF.

This clone has at least ten counts. V gene TRBV30 combines with J gene TRBJ1-3; D is uncertain. The CDR3 runs 12 residues. The ends were cut back, 7 bases at V and 0 bases at J, with 7 bases in the middle. CDR1 is GTSNPN, CDR2 SVGIG, per germline (reference sequence). As DNA, the CDR3 is TGTGCCTCGGTAATCTCTGGAAACACCATATATTTT. This encodes CASVISGNTIYF.

The V call is TRBV7-2, the J call TRBJ1-3; no definite D call. Trimming stripped 4 bases from V and 0 bases from J, with 10 bases between. The CDR3 loop spans 15 amino acids. CDR1 is SGHTA, CDR2 FQGNSA, per germline. In DNA form, the CDR3 reads TGTGCCAGCAGCTCCTACTCGAGCTCTGGAAACACCATATATTTT. This encodes CASSSYSSSGNTIYF.

The chain couples TRBV11-2 to TRBJ1-1; D remains ambiguous. CDR1 SGHAT and CDR2 FQNNGV come from the germline V gene. The CDR3 is 13 residues long. Trimming stripped 5 bases from V and 6 bases from J, with 13 bases between. The DNA of the CDR3 is TGTGCCAGCAGCCCCGACCCAAGGGCTGAAGCTTTCTTT. Its protein is CASSPDPRAEAFF.

V gene TRBV5-1 combines with J gene TRBJ1-1, with 7 nucleotides matching TRBD1. Unmatched junction bases numbered 12, after V lost 4 bases and J lost 6 bases. In germline, CDR1 is SGHRS, CDR2 YFSETQ. There are 15 residues in the CDR3. CDR3 nucleotides: TGCGCCAGCAGCACGCCGGACCACACAGGGGCTGAAGCTTTCTTT. Its protein product is CASSTPDHTGAEAFF.

The chain has TRBV5-1 and TRBJ1-4; no clear D gene. Germline lookup yields CDR1 SGHRS and CDR2 YFSETQ. V was clipped by 0 bases and J by 6 bases, with 15 bases between them. CDR3 size: 16 residues. As DNA, the CDR3 is TGCGCCAGCAGCTTGGGTTGGGTAGGCCGGGATGAAAAACTGTTTTTT. Its translation: CASSLGWVGRDEKLFF.

The J gene is TRBJ1-1, the V gene TRBV30, with D maybe TRBD1 (5 bases). This CDR3 spans 13 amino acids. CDR1 is GTSNPN, CDR2 SVGIG, per germline (reference sequence). Trimming left V 2 bases short and J 3 bases short, with 10 bases between. The CDR3 DNA is TGTGCCTGGAGTATAGGCAGGGACACTGAAGCTTTCTTT. Translated: CAWSIGRDTEAFF.

The table lists this clone with a few counts. CDR3 in DNA: TGTGCCATCAGATCTGTCTCAAACTATGGCTACACCTTC. This gives the protein CAIRSVSNYGYTF. The chain employs TRBV28 and TRBJ1-2; D is uncertain. V was shortened by 10 bases and J by 2 bases, with 14 bases between the two germline ends. Per the germline V gene, CDR1 is MDHEN and CDR2 is SYDVKM. The CDR3 has 13 amino acids.

This clone appeared a few times. V and J are TRBV6-1 and TRBJ1-2; D remains ambiguous. V lost 5 bases and J lost 6, with 16 bases in between. The CDR3 has 14 residues. Germline V gene sequence: CDR1 MNHNS, CDR2 SASEGT. The CDR3 protein is CASSFLSGSDGYTF. The CDR3 DNA sequence: TGTGCCAGCAGTTTCCTTAGTGGGTCGGATGGCTACACCTTC.